In this sample, the clone carrying this T cell receptor beta chain turned up once. Authors' methods: How many nucleated cells were present was estimated from reference gene primer amplification. The table came from immunoSEQ multiplex PCR; TCRdb's copy has only in-frame clones and leaves some out. Clone size and V and J calls were adopted from that table, with D and trimming inferred from the DNA. This table holds 30,000 to 35,000 clones, 85% found once. CDR1 KGHSH and CDR2 LQKENI come from the germline V gene. The CDR3 consists of 17 residues. The V gene end was trimmed by 1 base and the J gene end by 8 bases; junction bases not matched to a gene: 13. This entry belongs to a study of blood T cell repertoires in COVID-19. Looking at the study overall: COVID-19 samples collected from the United States, Italy and Spain covered acute and convalescent phases. Sample material is recorded as cDNA or gDNA derived from T cells, B-cell-depleted T cells, or PBMCs.

The gene calls are TRBV18 and TRBJ2-3, with TRBD2 matching 9 bases. This clonotype was obtained from a human donor with acute or convalescent COVID-19. The donor label of this sample is uncertain. The sample taken for sequencing was peripheral blood. The CDR3 DNA follows: TGTGCCAGCTCACCACAGCAAGACGCGGGGGGGCACGGTACGCAGTATTTT. Protein sequence: CASSPQQDAGGHGTQYF. Full variable domain (missing parts from reference TRBV18 and TRBJ2-3): NAGVMQNPRHLVRRRGQEARLRCSPMKGHSHVYWYRQLPEEGLKFMVYLQKENIIDESGMPKERFSAEFPKEGPSILRIQQVVRGDSAAYFCASSPQQDAGGHGTQYFGPGTRLTVL.